The present T cell receptor (beta chain) was sequenced within a study of blood T cell repertoires in COVID-19. For the study at large: Specimens from acute and convalescent COVID-19 originated in the United States, Italy and Spain. In each case, the material was cDNA or gDNA derived from T cells, B-cell-depleted T cells, or PBMCs.

The germline CDR1 and CDR2 sequences are GTSNPN and SVGIG (reference sequence). After removal of 2 bases from V and 7 bases from J, the junction contained 9 bases not matched to a gene. The length of the CDR3 is 17 residues. Method: immunoSEQ multiplex PCR; TCRdb's copy keeps in-frame clones and lacks some. Here the sample spans about 290,000 clones, roughly 90% being singletons. This chain links TRBV30 with TRBJ2-1; 15 nucleotides align to TRBD2. The TCR originated in a man aged 35 to 55 with acute or convalescent COVID-19. The specimen was peripheral blood. CDR3 sequence reads: CAWSLGLAGGTGNEQFF. The CDR3 DNA reads TGTGCCTGGAGTCTTGGACTAGCGGGGGGGACAGGGAATGAGCAGTTCTTC.